These T cell receptor beta chains were read from a single sample in a study of identifying expanded T cells in peripheral blood. This table comes from immunoSEQ multiplex PCR, and its TCRdb copy is limited to in-frame clones, with some not included. The sample lists fewer than 80,000 clones; about four fifths were seen once. Sequencing input: blood. The origin of the receptors is a person between 18 and 75 years old in good health. CDR3s include the opening cysteine and the closing phenylalanine or tryptophan. The order of the fields is V gene, clone size, D gene, J gene, CDR3 length, CDR3 DNA, CDR3 protein. D genes are given only for firm matches. Clone size is shown for a subset of rows, as once, few, many or a class of expanded clone.

V gene: TRBV25-1
clone size: NA
D gene: NA
J gene: TRBJ1-4
CDR3 length: 17
CDR3 DNA: TGTGCCAGCAGTGAGGCGGCGAAGGGGGCAACTAATGAAAAACTGTTTTTT
CDR3 protein: CASSEAAKGATNEKLFF

V gene: TRBV7-2
clone size: NA
D gene: NA
J gene: TRBJ2-1
CDR3 length: 15
CDR3 DNA: TGTGCCAGCAGCTTGGAGGGAGGTACCTACAATGAGCAGTTCTTC
CDR3 protein: CASSLEGGTYNEQFF

V gene: TRBV11-3
clone size: NA
D gene: NA
J gene: TRBJ2-5
CDR3 length: 13
CDR3 DNA: TGTGCCAGCAGCCAGCACGTCAGGGAGACCCAGTACTTC
CDR3 protein: CASSQHVRETQYF

V gene: TRBV19
clone size: NA
D gene: NA
J gene: TRBJ2-3
CDR3 length: 15
CDR3 DNA: TGTGCCAGTAGTATGGTAGCGGATAGCACAGATACGCAGTATTTT
CDR3 protein: CASSMVADSTDTQYF

V gene: TRBV6-1
clone size: NA
D gene: NA
J gene: TRBJ2-5
CDR3 length: 14
CDR3 DNA: TGTGCCAGCAGTGTTACGGGAAACGGAGAGACCCAGTACTTC
CDR3 protein: CASSVTGNGETQYF

V gene: TRBV27
clone size: NA
D gene: NA
J gene: TRBJ2-1
CDR3 length: 14
CDR3 DNA: TGTGCCAGCACTGCGATCGCTGGCGGCAATGAGCAGTTCTTC
CDR3 protein: CASTAIAGGNEQFF

V gene: TRBV7-2
clone size: NA
D gene: NA
J gene: TRBJ2-3
CDR3 length: 14
CDR3 DNA: TGTGCCAGCAGCTTATTTCTAGCGAGAGATACGCAGTATTTT
CDR3 protein: CASSLFLARDTQYF

V gene: TRBV5-1
clone size: NA
D gene: NA
J gene: TRBJ1-3
CDR3 length: 14
CDR3 DNA: TGCGCCAGCACAAAGGGCTCCTCTGGAAACACCATATATTTT
CDR3 protein: CASTKGSSGNTIYF

V gene: TRBV5-1
clone size: once
D gene: NA
J gene: TRBJ2-1
CDR3 length: 19
CDR3 DNA: TGCGCCAGCAGCTTGAGGGCTAGAGGTTCTAGCTACCCCTACAATGAGCAGTTCTTC
CDR3 protein: CASSLRARGSSYPYNEQFF

V gene: TRBV7-6
clone size: few
D gene: NA
J gene: TRBJ1-6
CDR3 length: 16
CDR3 DNA: TGTGCCAGCAGCTCTAGGGACCGCGCGGGGGATTCACCCCTCCACTTT
CDR3 protein: CASSSRDRAGDSPLHF

V gene: TRBV7-3
clone size: NA
D gene: TRBD2
J gene: TRBJ2-3
CDR3 length: 14
CDR3 DNA: TGTGCCAGCAGCTCAAGCGGGAGTACAGATACGCAGTATTTT
CDR3 protein: CASSSSGSTDTQYF

V gene: TRBV12-5
clone size: NA
D gene: NA
J gene: TRBJ2-3
CDR3 length: 17
CDR3 DNA: TGTGCTAGTGGTTTGAGGCTTGGGGAGTCTCGCACAGATACGCAGTATTTT
CDR3 protein: CASGLRLGESRTDTQYF

V gene: TRBV5-1
clone size: NA
D gene: NA
J gene: TRBJ2-5
CDR3 length: 14
CDR3 DNA: TGCGCCAGCAGCCCTGGGGTTTACCAAGAGACCCAGTACTTC
CDR3 protein: CASSPGVYQETQYF

V gene: TRBV6-1
clone size: NA
D gene: NA
J gene: TRBJ2-5
CDR3 length: 14
CDR3 DNA: TGTGCCAGCGACTTGGGCCCATCGAGGGAGACCCAGTACTTC
CDR3 protein: CASDLGPSRETQYF

V gene: TRBV7-9
clone size: few
D gene: NA
J gene: TRBJ2-6
CDR3 length: 19
CDR3 DNA: TGTGCCAGCAGCCCCCGTTTAGGTGGTGTGGAAGCTGGGGCCAACGTCCTGACTTTC
CDR3 protein: CASSPRLGGVEAGANVLTF

V gene: TRBV6-1
clone size: NA
D gene: NA
J gene: TRBJ1-1
CDR3 length: 14
CDR3 DNA: TGTGCCAGCAGTGGTTGGGGAACGAACACTGAAGCTTTCTTT
CDR3 protein: CASSGWGTNTEAFF

V gene: TRBV18
clone size: NA
D gene: TRBD1
J gene: TRBJ2-3
CDR3 length: 14
CDR3 DNA: TGTGCCAGCTCACCTGACAGGGTAACAGATACGCAGTATTTT
CDR3 protein: CASSPDRVTDTQYF

V gene: TRBV7-9
clone size: few
D gene: NA
J gene: TRBJ2-1
CDR3 length: 15
CDR3 DNA: TGTGCCAGCAGGTACCGGGGGGCAATCTACAATGAGCAGTTCTTC
CDR3 protein: CASRYRGAIYNEQFF

V gene: TRBV6-6
clone size: NA
D gene: TRBD1
J gene: TRBJ2-2
CDR3 length: 15
CDR3 DNA: TGTGCCAGCAGTTCCACAGGGGGCGCGGGCGGGGAGCTGTTTTTT
CDR3 protein: CASSSTGGAGGELFF

V gene: TRBV7-9
clone size: NA
D gene: TRBD2
J gene: TRBJ2-5
CDR3 length: 14
CDR3 DNA: TGTGCCAGCAGCTACGCCGTAGCGGGAAATCCCCAGTACTTC
CDR3 protein: CASSYAVAGNPQYF

V gene: TRBV7-2
clone size: NA
D gene: TRBD2
J gene: TRBJ2-7
CDR3 length: 17
CDR3 DNA: TGTGCCAGCAGCTTAAGGGGACTAGCGGGGGGACCCTACGAGCAGTACTTC
CDR3 protein: CASSLRGLAGGPYEQYF

V gene: TRBV27
clone size: NA
D gene: NA
J gene: TRBJ1-2
CDR3 length: 14
CDR3 DNA: TGTGCCAGCAGAAATAGTGGGGATGGCTATGGCTACACCTTC
CDR3 protein: CASRNSGDGYGYTF

V gene: TRBV29-1
clone size: NA
D gene: TRBD1
J gene: TRBJ1-2
CDR3 length: 17
CDR3 DNA: TGCAGCGTTGAAGATCCCGCCCGGGACAGGGCTAACTATGGCTACACCTTC
CDR3 protein: CSVEDPARDRANYGYTF

V gene: TRBV5-4
clone size: NA
D gene: TRBD2
J gene: TRBJ2-5
CDR3 length: 17
CDR3 DNA: TGTGCCAGCAGCTTGTCGGGACTAGCGGGGACCCAAGAGACCCAGTACTTC
CDR3 protein: CASSLSGLAGTQETQYF

V gene: TRBV5-4
clone size: NA
D gene: TRBD1
J gene: TRBJ1-2
CDR3 length: 16
CDR3 DNA: TGTGCCAGCAGCCCCTCATTGGGACAGGGGAACTATGGCTACACCTTC
CDR3 protein: CASSPSLGQGNYGYTF

V gene: TRBV23-1
clone size: NA
D gene: TRBD1
J gene: TRBJ2-7
CDR3 length: 14
CDR3 DNA: TGCGCCAGCAGTCTGGACAGGGAGGCCTACGAGCAGTACTTC
CDR3 protein: CASSLDREAYEQYF

V gene: TRBV30
clone size: NA
D gene: NA
J gene: TRBJ2-7
CDR3 length: 12
CDR3 DNA: TGTGCCTGGAGGGGGGCCGGGAACGAGCAGTACTTC
CDR3 protein: CAWRGAGNEQYF

V gene: TRBV15
clone size: NA
D gene: NA
J gene: TRBJ1-4
CDR3 length: 17
CDR3 DNA: TGTGCCACCACGAGCAAGGGGGGACTGGCAACTAATGAAAAACTGTTTTTT
CDR3 protein: CATTSKGGLATNEKLFF

V gene: TRBV6-1
clone size: NA
D gene: NA
J gene: TRBJ1-5
CDR3 length: 15
CDR3 DNA: TGTGCCAGCAGTGCCCCTGGACAGATAAATCAGCCCCAGCATTTT
CDR3 protein: CASSAPGQINQPQHF

V gene: TRBV30
clone size: NA
D gene: NA
J gene: TRBJ2-1
CDR3 length: 11
CDR3 DNA: TGTGCCTGGAGTTTCAGGGGTGAGCAGTTCTTC
CDR3 protein: CAWSFRGEQFF

V gene: TRBV5-1
clone size: NA
D gene: NA
J gene: TRBJ1-2
CDR3 length: 14
CDR3 DNA: TGCGCCAGCAGCGTTCAAGGTTCCCACTATGGCTACACCTTC
CDR3 protein: CASSVQGSHYGYTF

V gene: TRBV4-2
clone size: NA
D gene: TRBD1
J gene: TRBJ2-5
CDR3 length: 16
CDR3 DNA: TGTGCCAGCAGCCAAGAGGTAGACAGGGGCGGTGAGACCCAGTACTTC
CDR3 protein: CASSQEVDRGGETQYF

V gene: TRBV6-5
clone size: NA
D gene: NA
J gene: TRBJ1-2
CDR3 length: 13
CDR3 DNA: TGTGCCAGCAGTTCACCGGGCCTAGATAGCTACACCTTC
CDR3 protein: CASSSPGLDSYTF

V gene: TRBV19
clone size: few
D gene: NA
J gene: TRBJ1-4
CDR3 length: 12
CDR3 DNA: TGTGCCAGTAGTATAATTTGGCCTTTCCTCCGTTTT
CDR3 protein: CASSIIWPFLRF

V gene: TRBV6-5
clone size: NA
D gene: NA
J gene: TRBJ1-1
CDR3 length: 13
CDR3 DNA: TGTGCCAGCAGCTCGACAGTGAACACTGAAGCTTTCTTT
CDR3 protein: CASSSTVNTEAFF

V gene: TRBV5-1
clone size: NA
D gene: NA
J gene: TRBJ1-1
CDR3 length: 16
CDR3 DNA: TGCGCCAGCAAAATAGATTTGGGACTTGGTAACACTGAAGCTTTCTTT
CDR3 protein: CASKIDLGLGNTEAFF

V gene: TRBV5-8
clone size: NA
D gene: TRBD1
J gene: TRBJ2-7
CDR3 length: 14
CDR3 DNA: TGTGCCAGCAGCAGAAGGACAGGGTTCTACGAGCAGTACTTC
CDR3 protein: CASSRRTGFYEQYF

V gene: TRBV7-2
clone size: NA
D gene: TRBD2
J gene: TRBJ2-3
CDR3 length: 18
CDR3 DNA: TGTGCCAGCAGCGCTAGGGGGATCATAGCGGGGGGCCAACATACGCAGTATTTT
CDR3 protein: CASSARGIIAGGQHTQYF

V gene: TRBV6-5
clone size: NA
D gene: NA
J gene: TRBJ2-7
CDR3 length: 12
CDR3 DNA: TGTGCCAGCAGCCGGGCCCCCGGGGAGCAGTACTTC
CDR3 protein: CASSRAPGEQYF

V gene: TRBV28
clone size: NA
D gene: NA
J gene: TRBJ1-1
CDR3 length: 14
CDR3 DNA: TGTGCCAGCAGTTTATTGGGGGCGGGTGGTGTAGCTTTCTTT
CDR3 protein: CASSLLGAGGVAFF

V gene: TRBV4-1
clone size: few
D gene: TRBD2
J gene: TRBJ2-5
CDR3 length: 16
CDR3 DNA: TGCGCCAGCAGCCAAGTGGCGGGGGGTGGAGCAGAGACCCAGTACTTC
CDR3 protein: CASSQVAGGGAETQYF

V gene: TRBV7-3
clone size: NA
D gene: NA
J gene: TRBJ2-3
CDR3 length: 15
CDR3 DNA: TGTGCCAGCAGCCTACTAGGAGGCCCCTCCGATACGCAGTATTTT
CDR3 protein: CASSLLGGPSDTQYF

V gene: TRBV9
clone size: NA
D gene: NA
J gene: TRBJ2-3
CDR3 length: 15
CDR3 DNA: TGTGCCAGCAGCGTAGTGTCCCTCGGGGCAGATACGCAGTATTTT
CDR3 protein: CASSVVSLGADTQYF

V gene: TRBV29-1
clone size: NA
D gene: TRBD1
J gene: TRBJ2-1
CDR3 length: 14
CDR3 DNA: TGCAGCGTCGCCTATCTCAGGGGGCTCAATGAGCAGTTCTTC
CDR3 protein: CSVAYLRGLNEQFF

V gene: TRBV5-6
clone size: NA
D gene: TRBD1
J gene: TRBJ1-2
CDR3 length: 15
CDR3 DNA: TGTGCCAGCAGCGAAGCCCCGACAGGGGGCTATGGCTACACCTTC
CDR3 protein: CASSEAPTGGYGYTF

V gene: TRBV19
clone size: NA
D gene: NA
J gene: TRBJ1-4
CDR3 length: 15
CDR3 DNA: TGTGCCAGTAGTCGGACGATTACAACTAATGAAAAACTGTTTTTT
CDR3 protein: CASSRTITTNEKLFF

V gene: TRBV14
clone size: NA
D gene: TRBD2
J gene: TRBJ2-1
CDR3 length: 16
CDR3 DNA: TGTGCCAGCAGCAAGAATAGCGGGGGACTCTACAATGAGCAGTTCTTC
CDR3 protein: CASSKNSGGLYNEQFF

V gene: TRBV7-4
clone size: NA
D gene: NA
J gene: TRBJ1-1
CDR3 length: 14
CDR3 DNA: TGTGCCAGCAGCTTCCCTGGTCAGGGAGGAGGTGCTTTCTTT
CDR3 protein: CASSFPGQGGGAFF

V gene: TRBV5-5
clone size: NA
D gene: NA
J gene: TRBJ2-6
CDR3 length: 18
CDR3 DNA: TGTGCCAGCAGCTTGGGGATGGGACGGACTTCTGGGGCCAACGTCCTGACTTTC
CDR3 protein: CASSLGMGRTSGANVLTF

V gene: TRBV5-1
clone size: few
D gene: NA
J gene: TRBJ1-3
CDR3 length: 15
CDR3 DNA: TGCGCCAGCAGCGGGAGCGGGGCCTCTGGAAACACCATATATTTT
CDR3 protein: CASSGSGASGNTIYF

V gene: TRBV28
clone size: few
D gene: TRBD1
J gene: TRBJ1-4
CDR3 length: 14
CDR3 DNA: TGTGCCAGCCGACAGGGTCCCCCTAATGAAAAACTGTTTTTT
CDR3 protein: CASRQGPPNEKLFF

V gene: TRBV7-9
clone size: NA
D gene: NA
J gene: TRBJ1-2
CDR3 length: 13
CDR3 DNA: TGTGCCAGCAGCTCGCAGGGGTTCTATGGCTACACCTTC
CDR3 protein: CASSSQGFYGYTF

V gene: TRBV18
clone size: NA
D gene: NA
J gene: TRBJ1-2
CDR3 length: 13
CDR3 DNA: TGTGCCAGCTCACCCGAGGGGGGATGGGGCTACACCTTC
CDR3 protein: CASSPEGGWGYTF

V gene: TRBV5-7
clone size: NA
D gene: TRBD1
J gene: TRBJ2-2
CDR3 length: 15
CDR3 DNA: TGTGCCAGCAGCTGGGACAGGGGTCGGACCGGGGAGCTGTTTTTT
CDR3 protein: CASSWDRGRTGELFF

V gene: TRBV11-3
clone size: NA
D gene: TRBD2
J gene: TRBJ2-7
CDR3 length: 13
CDR3 DNA: TGTGCCAGCAGCTCGTTGACTAGCTGGGAGCAGTACTTC
CDR3 protein: CASSSLTSWEQYF

V gene: TRBV7-2
clone size: NA
D gene: NA
J gene: TRBJ2-7
CDR3 length: 14
CDR3 DNA: TGTGCCAGCAGCCTTCGAGGAGCGGGCGCCGAGCAGTACTTC
CDR3 protein: CASSLRGAGAEQYF

V gene: TRBV19
clone size: NA
D gene: TRBD2
J gene: TRBJ2-7
CDR3 length: 15
CDR3 DNA: TGTGCCAGTAGTACTCGACTAGCGGGTTACTACGAGCAGTACTTC
CDR3 protein: CASSTRLAGYYEQYF

V gene: TRBV18
clone size: NA
D gene: TRBD2
J gene: TRBJ2-7
CDR3 length: 14
CDR3 DNA: TGTGCCAGCTCCCCGGGACTAGTCTCCTACGAGCAGTACTTC
CDR3 protein: CASSPGLVSYEQYF

V gene: TRBV4-3
clone size: NA
D gene: TRBD2
J gene: TRBJ2-1
CDR3 length: 16
CDR3 DNA: TGCGCCAGCAGCCCAGACCCCGGGAGGGGCTACAATGAGCAGTTCTTC
CDR3 protein: CASSPDPGRGYNEQFF

V gene: TRBV9
clone size: NA
D gene: TRBD2
J gene: TRBJ2-1
CDR3 length: 22
CDR3 DNA: TGTGCCAGCAGCATCTCTCCGTCGGGAAGAGCGGGGGCCACGGGATCCTACAATGAGCAGTTCTTC
CDR3 protein: CASSISPSGRAGATGSYNEQFF